These 20 T cell receptor beta chains were sequenced from one sample in a study of T cells expressing NK-cell markers. TCRdb reprocessed the 5' RACE reads and keeps a single row for each CDR3 protein, giving no DNA. The sample table includes roughly 430,000 distinct CDR3 sequences. The specimen was blood T cells: a sorted CD56 or NKG2C T cell subset, CD4+ or CD8+ T cells, or bulk PBMC T cells (not recorded which). The receptors were gathered from a woman aged 18 to 75 in good health.

The V and J genes are TRBV25-1 and TRBJ1-2; TCRdb's assignment of TRBD1 cannot be checked, as there is no DNA. This CDR3 spans 15 amino acids. Germline V gene data show CDR1 as MGHDK and CDR2 as SYGVNS. The CDR3 here is CASSAPGTPTYGYTF.

The V gene is TRBV20-1, the J gene TRBJ2-2; TCRdb names TRBD1, which stays unverified in the absence of DNA. This CDR3 is 13 amino acids long. Germline CDR1 and CDR2: DFQATT and SNEGSKA (reference sequence). The CDR3 loop reads CSALVPDTGELFF.

J is TRBJ2-4 and V is TRBV6-5; the TCRdb D gene call, TRBD1, has no DNA to confirm it. The CDR3 is 13 residues long. Germline CDR1 MNHEY, CDR2 SVGAGI. The chain's CDR3 is CASSSVGGNIQYF.

The rearrangement links TRBV6-5 to TRBJ2-1; TCRdb's D gene call, TRBD1, goes unchecked for lack of DNA. The CDR3 has 11 amino acids. CDR1 and CDR2 (germline): MNHEY, SVGAGI. This CDR3 reads CASTQRGEQFF.

The rearrangement links TRBV7-2 to TRBJ1-5; the TRBD1 assignment by TCRdb is unverifiable without DNA. Germline V CDR1 and CDR2: SGHTA, FQGNSA. The CDR3 has 14 amino acids. The CDR3 sequence: CASSTRQGDQPQHF.

V and J are TRBV6-1 and TRBJ2-7; as DNA is missing, the TRBD1 call by TCRdb cannot be tested. CDR3 length equals 14 residues. Germline V gene sequence: CDR1 MNHNS, CDR2 SASEGT. CDR3 amino acids: CASSGTGYSYEQYF.

The chain uses TRBV4-2 and TRBJ2-2; TCRdb proposes TRBD2, but this gene call is untestable without DNA. CDR3 length equals 15 residues. Germline CDR1 LGHNA, CDR2 YNFKEQ. CDR3 sequence reads: CASRLAGGAGGELFF.

This chain connects TRBV9 to TRBJ2-5; TCRdb indicates TRBD1, and absent DNA this call remains unverified. CDR1 SGDLS and CDR2 YYNGEE come from the germline V gene. This CDR3 spans 16 amino acids. CDR3 protein: CASSPRGQGLEETQYF.

This rearrangement joins TRBV20-1 to TRBJ1-2. The germline CDR1 and CDR2 sequences are DFQATT and SNEGSKA (reference sequence). The CDR3 spans 12 residues. The CDR3: CSALEGSYGYTF.

The chain recombines TRBV7-2 with TRBJ1-6. Germline V gene lookup returns CDR1 SGHTA and CDR2 FQGNSA. This CDR3 comprises 15 residues. CDR3: CASSLGSSYNSPLHF. The full variable domain, with the rest looked up from reference TRBV7-2 and TRBJ1-6, is GAGVSQSPSNKVTEKGKDVELRCDPISGHTALYWYRQSLGQGLEFLIYFQGNSAPDKSGLPSDRFSAERTGGSVSTLTIQRTQQEDSAVYLCASSLGSSYNSPLHFGNGTRLTVT.

The J gene is TRBJ2-1, the V gene TRBV12-3 or TRBV12-4; the D call from TCRdb, TRBD2, cannot be confirmed without DNA. This CDR3 region has 19 residues. CDR3: CASGKLAGGPQGSYNEQFF.

The chain couples TRBV5-5 to TRBJ2-1; TCRdb outputs TRBD2, but without DNA this stays unchecked. This CDR3 is 14 amino acids long. Germline V gives CDR1 SGHKS, CDR2 YYEKEE (reference sequence). The CDR3 loop is CASSQAGLADEQFF.

V is TRBV7-2 and J is TRBJ2-2; TCRdb's D gene call, TRBD2, goes unchecked for lack of DNA. This CDR3 has 17 amino acids. CDR1 SGHTA and CDR2 FQGNSA come from the germline V gene. The CDR3 sequence is CASSLYRGGTNTGELFF.

The V and J genes are TRBV30 and TRBJ2-5; there is no DNA to check the TCRdb D call of TRBD2. The CDR3 extends over 17 amino acids. From germline, CDR1 is GTSNPN and CDR2 SVGIG (reference sequence). The CDR3: CAWSGFAGTSVAETQYF.

The chain's CDR3 is CSARARDAGRDTQYF. This chain joins TRBV20-1 and TRBJ2-3; absent DNA, TCRdb's TRBD1 call cannot be checked. The CDR3 is 15 residues long. Germline V gives CDR1 DFQATT, CDR2 SNEGSKA (reference sequence).

This rearrangement joins TRBV20-1 to TRBJ2-1; TCRdb outputs TRBD2, but without DNA this stays unchecked. The CDR3 has 15 amino acids. The V gene's germline CDR1 is DFQATT and CDR2 SNEGSKA (reference sequence). This CDR3 reads CSARVGGGPYNEQFF.

The chain recombines TRBV9 with TRBJ2-1; the D call of TRBD2 rests on TCRdb alone, since no DNA is present to check it. Germline CDR1 and CDR2: SGDLS and YYNGEE. There are 13 residues in the CDR3. Here the CDR3 reads CASSVVAGDEQFF.

V and J are TRBV20-1 and TRBJ2-3; TCRdb lists TRBD1, though no DNA is available to test this call. This CDR3 region has 16 residues. Germline V gene sequence: CDR1 DFQATT, CDR2 SNEGSKA (reference sequence). The CDR3 sequence: CSARDQGQRGTDTQYF.

The chain is built from TRBV20-1 and TRBJ1-2; TCRdb's D call, TRBD1, is unchecked because there is no DNA. The germline CDR1 and CDR2 sequences are DFQATT and SNEGSKA (reference sequence). The length of the CDR3 is 14 residues. CDR3 sequence: CSARPQGLTYGYTF.

This chain joins TRBV18 and TRBJ2-2. There are 12 residues in the CDR3. Germline V gene data show CDR1 as KGHSH and CDR2 as LQKENI. The CDR3 spells CASSPRPGELFF.